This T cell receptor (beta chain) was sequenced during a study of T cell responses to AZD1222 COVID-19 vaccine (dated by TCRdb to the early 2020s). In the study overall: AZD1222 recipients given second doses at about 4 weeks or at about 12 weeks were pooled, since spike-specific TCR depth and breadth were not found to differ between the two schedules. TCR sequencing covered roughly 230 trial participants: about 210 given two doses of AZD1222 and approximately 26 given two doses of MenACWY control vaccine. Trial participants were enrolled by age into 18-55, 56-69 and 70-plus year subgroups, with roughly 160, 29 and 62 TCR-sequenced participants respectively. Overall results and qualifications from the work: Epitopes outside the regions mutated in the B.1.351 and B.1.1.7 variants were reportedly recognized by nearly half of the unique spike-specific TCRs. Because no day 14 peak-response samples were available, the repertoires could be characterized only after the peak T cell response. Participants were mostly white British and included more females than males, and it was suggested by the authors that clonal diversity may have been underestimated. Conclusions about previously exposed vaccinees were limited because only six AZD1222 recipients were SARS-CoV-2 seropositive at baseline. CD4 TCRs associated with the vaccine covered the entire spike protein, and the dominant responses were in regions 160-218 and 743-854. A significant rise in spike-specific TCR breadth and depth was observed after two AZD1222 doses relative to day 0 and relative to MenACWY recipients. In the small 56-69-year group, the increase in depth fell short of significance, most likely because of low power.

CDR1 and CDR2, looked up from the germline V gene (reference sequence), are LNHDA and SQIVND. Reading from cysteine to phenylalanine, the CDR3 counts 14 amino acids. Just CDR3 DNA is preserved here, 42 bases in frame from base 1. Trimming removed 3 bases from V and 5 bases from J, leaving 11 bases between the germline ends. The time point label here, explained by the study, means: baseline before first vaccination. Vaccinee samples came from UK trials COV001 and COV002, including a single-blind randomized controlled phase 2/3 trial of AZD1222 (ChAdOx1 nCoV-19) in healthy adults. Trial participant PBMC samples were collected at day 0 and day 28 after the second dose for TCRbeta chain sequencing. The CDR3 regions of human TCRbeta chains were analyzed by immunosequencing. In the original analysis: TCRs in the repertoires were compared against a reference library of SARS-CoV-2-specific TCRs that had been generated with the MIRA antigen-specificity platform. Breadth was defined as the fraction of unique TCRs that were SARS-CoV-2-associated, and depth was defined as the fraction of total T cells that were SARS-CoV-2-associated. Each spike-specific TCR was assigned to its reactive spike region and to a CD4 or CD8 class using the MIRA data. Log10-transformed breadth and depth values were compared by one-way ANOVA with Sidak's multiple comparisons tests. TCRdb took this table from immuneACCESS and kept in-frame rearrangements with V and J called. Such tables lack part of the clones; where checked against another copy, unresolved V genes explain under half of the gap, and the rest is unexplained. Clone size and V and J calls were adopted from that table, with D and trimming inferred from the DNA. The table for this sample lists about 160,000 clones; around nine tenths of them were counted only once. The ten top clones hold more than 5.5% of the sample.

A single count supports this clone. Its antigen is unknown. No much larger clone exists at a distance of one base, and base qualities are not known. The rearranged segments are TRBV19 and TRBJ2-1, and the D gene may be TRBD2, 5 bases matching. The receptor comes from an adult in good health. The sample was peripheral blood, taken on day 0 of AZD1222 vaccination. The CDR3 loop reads CASSISGIDNEQFF. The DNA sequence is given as TGTGCCAGTAGTATCTCCGGGATCGACAATGAGCAGTTCTTC.